This T cell receptor beta chain was observed in a study of regulatory T cells in long-lasting Graves disease. CDR3 length: 17 amino acids. The germline CDR1 and CDR2 sequences are MDHEN and SYDVKM. V lost 3 bases, J lost 4 bases, and 22 bases lay in between. The authors built TCR beta libraries using iRepertoire HTBI primers and Arm-PCR of CDR3 regions. TCRdb reanalysed the multiplex PCR reads using MiXCR and keeps one entry per CDR3 protein. This sample has roughly 400,000 distinct CDR3 sequences, with roughly 15% found just once. In its sample, this clonotype was seen many times. As to time point: newly diagnosed GD, antithyroid drugs for less than 3 months. Preparation of the TCR library used RNA extracted from PBMCs. Diagnoses of Graves' disease were made by American Thyroid Association guidelines. These records were also assigned to another study, of T cells in Graves' hyperthyroidism and ophthalmopathy. This second report adds: The model made its ophthalmopathy prediction, and onset followed a median around 6.9 months later.

The V gene is TRBV28, the J gene TRBJ2-7; possible D gene TRBD1, 6 bases. The sequence was collected from a woman aged 18-35 years with Graves disease. The material was peripheral blood mononuclear cells (PBMCs), obtained at new diagnosis, from a patient treated with antithyroid drugs. The CDR3, as DNA: TGTGCCAGCAGTTTCGGCCCCGGGACACATGAGGGGTACGAGCAGTACTTC. Translated: CASSFGPGTHEGYEQYF.